This T cell receptor beta chain was captured by sequencing in a study of shared T cell receptors in the human thymus. Assay used: immunoSEQ multiplex PCR; TCRdb lists only in-frame clones, some missing. The table records 700,000 or so clones, roughly 88% of them present only once. This CDR3 spans 19 amino acids. Per the germline V gene, CDR1 is SEHNR and CDR2 is FQNEAQ (reference sequence). Germline trimming cut 0 bases from V and 2 bases from J; bases unmatched to any gene: 12. This sample also appeared in a second study, on human thymus T cells. As reported in that work: Thymic and blood repertoires seemed to favor certain V and J genes.

J is TRBJ2-5 and V is TRBV7-9, with 10 bases fitting TRBD1. The TCR was taken from a girl in the first two years of life with a congenital heart defect. The sample consisted of thymocytes. CDR3 loop: CASSLALKRRTGGQETQYF. In nucleotides, the CDR3 is TGTGCCAGCAGCTTAGCGCTTAAAAGGAGGACAGGGGGGCAAGAGACCCAGTACTTC.